This record looks at one T cell receptor beta chain sequence and its context. The data originate from a study of blood T cell repertoires in COVID-19. At the level of the study: Samples representing acute and convalescent COVID-19 were sourced from the United States, Italy and Spain.

Germline CDR1 and CDR2: LNHNV and YYDKDF (reference sequence). This CDR3 spans 14 amino acids. V dropped 0 bases and J dropped 1 base, with 6 bases sitting between them. Authors' methods: Amplifying reference gene primers gave estimates of nucleated cell counts. The assay was immunoSEQ multiplex PCR, and TCRdb's table has in-frame clones only and misses some. D and trimming come from the DNA, and the V and J calls and clone size come from that table. Here the sample spans roughly 170,000 clones, around 85% being singletons. The TCR originated in a man aged 65 to 85 with active or convalescent COVID-19. Sequencing used peripheral blood. The V call is TRBV15, the J call TRBJ2-5, with a weak D call TRBD1 (5 bases). CDR3 DNA sequence: TGTGCCACCAGCAGAGACAGGGCCCAAGAGACCCAGTACTTC. Translated: CATSRDRAQETQYF.